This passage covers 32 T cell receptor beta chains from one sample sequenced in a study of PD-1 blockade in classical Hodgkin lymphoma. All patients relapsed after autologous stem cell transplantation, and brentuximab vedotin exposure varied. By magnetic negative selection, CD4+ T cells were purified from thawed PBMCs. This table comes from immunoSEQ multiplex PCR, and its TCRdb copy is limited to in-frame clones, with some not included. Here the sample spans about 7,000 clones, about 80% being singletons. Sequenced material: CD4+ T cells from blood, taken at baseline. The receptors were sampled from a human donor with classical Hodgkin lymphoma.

The CDR3 DNA reads TGTGCCAGCAGTCGGACATATCTTAGTGAAAAACTGTTTTTT. It translates to CASSRTYLSEKLFF. The chain combines TRBV25-1 with TRBJ1-4; the D gene is possibly TRBD1 (5 bases). V lost 5 bases and J lost 7, with 14 bases in between. The CDR3 is 14 residues long. The germline gives CDR1 MGHDK, CDR2 SYGVNS.

CDR3 nucleotide sequence: TGTGCCACCAGCAGTACAGGGTATGGAGGCAATCAGCCCCAGCATTTT. It codes for CATSSTGYGGNQPQHF. J is TRBJ1-5 and V is TRBV15, with a possible D match to TRBD1 (6 bases). The CDR3 sequence is 16 residues long. The germline V and J ends were trimmed by 3 bases and 2 bases, with 14 bases remaining between them. CDR1 is LNHNV, CDR2 YYDKDF, per germline (reference sequence).

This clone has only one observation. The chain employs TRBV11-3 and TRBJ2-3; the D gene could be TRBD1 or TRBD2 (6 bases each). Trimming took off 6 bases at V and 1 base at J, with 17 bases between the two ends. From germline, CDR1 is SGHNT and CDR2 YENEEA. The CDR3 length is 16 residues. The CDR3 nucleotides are TGTGCCAGCAGTTTCATTTGGGGGGCTGGCACAGATACGCAGTATTTT. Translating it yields CASSFIWGAGTDTQYF.

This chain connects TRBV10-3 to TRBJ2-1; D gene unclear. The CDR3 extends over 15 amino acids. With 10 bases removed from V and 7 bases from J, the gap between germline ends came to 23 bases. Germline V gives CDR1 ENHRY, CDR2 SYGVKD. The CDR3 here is CATKAASLENNEQFF. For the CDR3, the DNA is TGTGCCACGAAGGCCGCCTCCCTAGAGAATAATGAGCAGTTCTTC.

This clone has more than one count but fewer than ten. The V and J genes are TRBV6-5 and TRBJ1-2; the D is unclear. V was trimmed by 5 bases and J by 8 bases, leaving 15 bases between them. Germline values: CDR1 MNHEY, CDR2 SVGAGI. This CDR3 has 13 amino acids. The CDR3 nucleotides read TGTGCCAGCAGTAAGACGGTGAATGGGGGCTACACCTTC. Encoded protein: CASSKTVNGGYTF.

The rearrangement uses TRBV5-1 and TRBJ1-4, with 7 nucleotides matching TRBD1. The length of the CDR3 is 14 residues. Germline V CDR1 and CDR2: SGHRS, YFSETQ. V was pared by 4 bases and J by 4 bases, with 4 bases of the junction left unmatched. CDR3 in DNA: TGCGCCAGCAGCCCGACAGGGAATAATGAAAAACTGTTTTTT. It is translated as CASSPTGNNEKLFF.

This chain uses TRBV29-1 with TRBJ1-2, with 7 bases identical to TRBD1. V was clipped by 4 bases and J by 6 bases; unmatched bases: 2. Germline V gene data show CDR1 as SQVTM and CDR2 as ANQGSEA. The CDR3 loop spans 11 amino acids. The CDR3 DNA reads TGCAGCGTTGGACAGGGCAATGGCTACACCTTC. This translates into CSVGQGNGYTF.

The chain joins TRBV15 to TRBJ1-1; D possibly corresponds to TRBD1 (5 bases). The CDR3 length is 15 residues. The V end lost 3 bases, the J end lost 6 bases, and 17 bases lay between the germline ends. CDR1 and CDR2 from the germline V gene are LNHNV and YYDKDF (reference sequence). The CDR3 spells CATSSLSGPGAEAFF. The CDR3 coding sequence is TGTGCCACCAGCAGCTTATCAGGGCCGGGCGCTGAAGCTTTCTTT. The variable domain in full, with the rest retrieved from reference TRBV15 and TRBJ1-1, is DAMVIQNPRYQVTQFGKPVTLSCSQTLNHNVMYWYQQKSSQAPKLLFHYYDKDFNNEADTPDNFQSRRPNTSFCFLDIRSPGLGDTAMYLCATSSLSGPGAEAFFGQGTRLTVV.

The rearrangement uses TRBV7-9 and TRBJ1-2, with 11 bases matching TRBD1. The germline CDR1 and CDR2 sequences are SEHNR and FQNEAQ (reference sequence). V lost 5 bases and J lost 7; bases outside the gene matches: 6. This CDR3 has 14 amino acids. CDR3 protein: CASSLGQGAFGYTF. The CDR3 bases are TGTGCCAGCAGCCTAGGACAGGGGGCTTTTGGCTACACCTTC.

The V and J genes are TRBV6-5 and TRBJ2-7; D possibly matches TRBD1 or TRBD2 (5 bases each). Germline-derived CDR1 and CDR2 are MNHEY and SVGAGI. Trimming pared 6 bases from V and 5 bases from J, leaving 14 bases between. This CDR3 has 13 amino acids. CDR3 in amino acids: CASSDSYGDEQYF. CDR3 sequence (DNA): TGTGCCAGCAGCGACAGTTACGGGGACGAGCAGTACTTC.

The chain's CDR3 is CASSPRAAGETQYF. CDR3 in DNA: TGTGCCAGCAGCCCCCGAGCAGCTGGGGAGACCCAGTACTTC. The gene calls are TRBV7-9 and TRBJ2-5, with D unresolved. Trimming cost V 5 bases and J 5 bases, with 15 bases left between them. CDR1 and CDR2 from the germline V gene are SEHNR and FQNEAQ (reference sequence). The CDR3 has 14 amino acids.

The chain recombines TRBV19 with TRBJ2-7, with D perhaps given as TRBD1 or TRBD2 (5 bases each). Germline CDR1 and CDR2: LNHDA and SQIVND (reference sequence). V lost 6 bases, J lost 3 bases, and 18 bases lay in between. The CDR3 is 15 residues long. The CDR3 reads CASRMKILGVYEQYF. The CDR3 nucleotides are TGTGCCAGTAGGATGAAAATACTGGGGGTCTACGAGCAGTACTTC.

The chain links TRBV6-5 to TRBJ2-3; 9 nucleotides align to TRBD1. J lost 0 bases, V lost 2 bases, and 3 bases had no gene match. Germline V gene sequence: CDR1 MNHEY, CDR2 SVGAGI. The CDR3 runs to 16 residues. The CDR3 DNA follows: TGTGCCAGCAGTTACGACAGGGGGAAGAGCACAGATACGCAGTATTTT. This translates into CASSYDRGKSTDTQYF.

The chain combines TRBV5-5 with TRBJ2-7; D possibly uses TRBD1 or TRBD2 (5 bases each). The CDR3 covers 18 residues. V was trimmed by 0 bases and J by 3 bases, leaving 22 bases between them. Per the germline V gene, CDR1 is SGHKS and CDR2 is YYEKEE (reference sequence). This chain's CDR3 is CASSLDIWGSTVHYEQYF. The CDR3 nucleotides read TGTGCCAGCAGCTTGGATATTTGGGGGAGTACCGTACACTACGAGCAGTACTTC.

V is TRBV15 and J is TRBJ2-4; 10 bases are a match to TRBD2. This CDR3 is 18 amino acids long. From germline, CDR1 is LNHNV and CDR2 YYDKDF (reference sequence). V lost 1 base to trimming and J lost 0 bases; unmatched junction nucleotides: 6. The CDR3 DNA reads TGTGCCACCAGCAGAGCAACTAGCGGGGAACTAGCCAAAAACATTCAGTACTTC. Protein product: CATSRATSGELAKNIQYF. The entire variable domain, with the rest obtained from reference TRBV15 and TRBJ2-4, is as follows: DAMVIQNPRYQVTQFGKPVTLSCSQTLNHNVMYWYQQKSSQAPKLLFHYYDKDFNNEADTPDNFQSRRPNTSFCFLDIRSPGLGDTAMYLCATSRATSGELAKNIQYFGAGTRLSVL.

DNA for the CDR3: TGTGCCAGTAGTCTTGAGAGGACTAGTCTTGAGACCCAGTACTTC. Translated: CASSLERTSLETQYF. The J gene is TRBJ2-5, the V gene TRBV19; TRBD2 agrees at 7 bases. The CDR3 loop spans 15 amino acids. Germline CDR1 reads LNHDA; CDR2 reads SQIVND (reference sequence). Trimming cost V 5 bases and J 5 bases; bases outside gene matches: 11.

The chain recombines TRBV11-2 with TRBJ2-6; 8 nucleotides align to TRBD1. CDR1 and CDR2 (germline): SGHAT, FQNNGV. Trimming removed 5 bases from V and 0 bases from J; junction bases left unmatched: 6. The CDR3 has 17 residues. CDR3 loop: CASSRGGQVSGANVLTF. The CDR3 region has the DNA TGTGCCAGCAGCAGAGGGGGACAGGTCTCTGGGGCCAACGTCCTGACTTTC.

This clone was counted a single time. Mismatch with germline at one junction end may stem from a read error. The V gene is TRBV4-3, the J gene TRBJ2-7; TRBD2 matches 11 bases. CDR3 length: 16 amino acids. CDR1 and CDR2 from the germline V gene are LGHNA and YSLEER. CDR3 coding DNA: TGCGCCAGCAGCAAAGAACTAGCGGGAGATATGTACGAGCAGTACTTC. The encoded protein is CASSKELAGDMYEQYF.

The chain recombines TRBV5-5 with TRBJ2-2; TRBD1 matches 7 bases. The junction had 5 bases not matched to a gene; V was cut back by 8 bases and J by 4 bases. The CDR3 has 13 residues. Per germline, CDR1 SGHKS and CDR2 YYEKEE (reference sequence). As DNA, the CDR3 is TGTGCCAGAACAGACAGGGCCACCGGGGAGCTGTTTTTT. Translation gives CARTDRATGELFF.

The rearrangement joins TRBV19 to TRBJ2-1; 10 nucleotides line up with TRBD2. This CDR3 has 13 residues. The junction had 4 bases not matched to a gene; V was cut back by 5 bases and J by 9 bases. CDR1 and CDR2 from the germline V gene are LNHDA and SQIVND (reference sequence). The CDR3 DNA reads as TGTGCCAGTAGTCCCAGCGGGAGGGGTGAGCAGTTCTTC. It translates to CASSPSGRGEQFF.

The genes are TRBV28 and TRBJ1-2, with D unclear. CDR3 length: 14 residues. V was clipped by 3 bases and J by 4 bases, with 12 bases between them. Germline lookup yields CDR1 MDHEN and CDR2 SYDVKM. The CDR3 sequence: CASSFQLTGYGYTF. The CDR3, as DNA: TGTGCCAGCAGTTTTCAGCTAACTGGCTATGGCTACACCTTC.

CDR3: CASSFGDTQYF. CDR3 DNA sequence: TGTGCCAGCAGCTTTGGTGATACGCAGTATTTT. This chain connects TRBV5-8 to TRBJ2-3; D unclear. The CDR3 sequence is 11 residues long. The germline gives CDR1 SGHTS, CDR2 YDEGEE. Deletions cut 2 bases from V and 6 bases from J, with 4 bases between.

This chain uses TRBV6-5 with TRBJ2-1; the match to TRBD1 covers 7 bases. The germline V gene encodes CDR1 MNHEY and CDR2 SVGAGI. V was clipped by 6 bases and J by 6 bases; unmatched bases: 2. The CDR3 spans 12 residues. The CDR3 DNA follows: TGTGCCAGCAGAGACAGGGTCAATGAGCAGTTCTTC. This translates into CASRDRVNEQFF.

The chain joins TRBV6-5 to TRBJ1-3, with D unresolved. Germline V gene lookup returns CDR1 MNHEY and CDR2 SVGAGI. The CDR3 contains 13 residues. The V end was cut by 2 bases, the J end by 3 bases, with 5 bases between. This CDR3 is CASSYISGNTIYF. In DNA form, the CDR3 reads TGTGCCAGCAGTTACATCAGTGGAAACACCATATATTTT.

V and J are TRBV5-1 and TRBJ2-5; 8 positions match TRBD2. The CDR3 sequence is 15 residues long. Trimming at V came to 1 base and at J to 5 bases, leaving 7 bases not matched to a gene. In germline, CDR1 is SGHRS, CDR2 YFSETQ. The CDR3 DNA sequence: TGCGCCAGCAGCTTGTTGGTAGCGGGAATGGAGACCCAGTACTTC. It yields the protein CASSLLVAGMETQYF. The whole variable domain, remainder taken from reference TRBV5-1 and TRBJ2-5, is KAGVTQTPRYLIKTRGQQVTLSCSPISGHRSVSWYQQTPGQGLQFLFEYFSETQRNKGNFPGRFSGRQFSNSRSEMNVSTLELGDSALYLCASSLLVAGMETQYFGPGTRLLVL.

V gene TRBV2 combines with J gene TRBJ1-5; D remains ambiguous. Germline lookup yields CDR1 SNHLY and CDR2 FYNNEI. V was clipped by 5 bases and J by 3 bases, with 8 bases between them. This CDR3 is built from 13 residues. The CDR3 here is CASSKGDNQPQHF. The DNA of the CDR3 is TGTGCCAGCAGTAAAGGAGACAATCAGCCCCAGCATTTT.

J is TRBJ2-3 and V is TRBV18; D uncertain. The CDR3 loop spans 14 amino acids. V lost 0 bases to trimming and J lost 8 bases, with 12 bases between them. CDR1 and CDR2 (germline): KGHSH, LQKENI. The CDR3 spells CASSPPKTLSTQYF. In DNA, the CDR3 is TGTGCCAGCTCACCACCGAAAACGCTGTCTACGCAGTATTTT.

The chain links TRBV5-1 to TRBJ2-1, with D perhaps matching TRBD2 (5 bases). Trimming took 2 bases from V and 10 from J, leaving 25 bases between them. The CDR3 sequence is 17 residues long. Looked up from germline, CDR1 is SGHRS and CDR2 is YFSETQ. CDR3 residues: CASSLGRLKQIDQEQFF. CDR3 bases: TGCGCCAGCAGCTTAGGGCGACTAAAGCAAATCGACCAAGAGCAGTTCTTC.

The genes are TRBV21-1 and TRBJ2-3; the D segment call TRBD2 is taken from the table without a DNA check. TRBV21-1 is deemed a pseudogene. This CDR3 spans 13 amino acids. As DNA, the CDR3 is TGTGCCAGCAGAGGAGAGAGCACAGATACGCAGTATTTT. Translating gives CASRGESTDTQYF.

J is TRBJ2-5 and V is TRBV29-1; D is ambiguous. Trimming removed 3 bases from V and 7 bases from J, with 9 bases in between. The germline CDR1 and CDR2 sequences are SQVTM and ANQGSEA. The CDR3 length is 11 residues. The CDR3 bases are TGCAGCGTTGAGTTTGTAGGGACCCAGTACTTC. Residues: CSVEFVGTQYF.

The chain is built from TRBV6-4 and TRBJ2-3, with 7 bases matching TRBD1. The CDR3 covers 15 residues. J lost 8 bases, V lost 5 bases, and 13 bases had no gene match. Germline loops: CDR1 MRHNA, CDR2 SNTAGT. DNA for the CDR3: TGTGCCAGCAGTTCCCTTGGACAGGCTGGGGCTACGCAGTATTTT. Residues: CASSSLGQAGATQYF.

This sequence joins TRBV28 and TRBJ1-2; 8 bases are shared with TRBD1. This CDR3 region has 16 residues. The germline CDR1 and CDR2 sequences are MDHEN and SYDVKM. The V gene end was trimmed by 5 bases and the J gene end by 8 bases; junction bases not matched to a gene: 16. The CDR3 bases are TGTGCCAGCAGTCCAGGGGGGGACAGGTCAAATCGCGGCTACACCTTC. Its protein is CASSPGGDRSNRGYTF.